These T cell receptor beta chains were read from a single sample in a study of blood T cell repertoires in COVID-19. Method: immunoSEQ multiplex PCR; TCRdb's copy keeps in-frame clones and lacks some. The sample consists of about 110,000 clones, 88% of them appearing once. The sequencing input was peripheral blood. The receptors stem from a woman aged 45-65 years with acute or convalescent COVID-19. CDR3s include the opening cysteine and the closing phenylalanine or tryptophan. Each record gives: D gene, J gene, V gene, clone size, CDR3 length, CDR3 DNA, CDR3 protein. D genes are given only for firm matches. Size values are once, few and many counts, or a class for expanded clones, and some rows have none.

>NA|TRBJ2-3|TRBV30|NA|14
TGTGCCTGGACCGTTGGAGGGGGCACAGATACGCAGTATTTT
CAWTVGGGTDTQYF
>TRBD1|TRBJ2-7|TRBV5-4|once|16
TGTGCCAGCAGCTTGGCCGGAGGACAGGGGAGGATAGAGCAGTACTTC
CASSLAGGQGRIEQYF
>TRBD2|TRBJ2-7|TRBV9|NA|13
TGTGCCAGCAGTGGACTAGACCCCTACGAGCAGTACTTC
CASSGLDPYEQYF
>NA|TRBJ2-3|TRBV9|NA|12
TGTGCCAGCAGCGCCGAGGGAGCTACGCAGTATTTT
CASSAEGATQYF
>NA|TRBJ1-5|TRBV19|NA|15
TGTGCCAGTAGTTCCGGGGGGGCAGGAAGTCAGCCCCAGCATTTT
CASSSGGAGSQPQHF
>TRBD2|TRBJ2-1|TRBV24-1|NA|17
TGTGCCACCAGTGACCCACTGACTAGCGGGAGGGACAATGAGCAGTTCTTC
CATSDPLTSGRDNEQFF
>NA|TRBJ2-7|TRBV10-3|NA|13
TGTGCCATCACCCCTTCAGTGACCTACGAGCAGTACTTC
CAITPSVTYEQYF
>TRBD1|TRBJ1-6|TRBV7-9|NA|14
TGTGCCAGCAGCGCCCCAGGGGGCAATTCACCCCTCCACTTT
CASSAPGGNSPLHF
>TRBD1|TRBJ2-7|TRBV27|NA|14
TGTGCCAGCAGGGACGGGACAGGCCGCTACGAGCAGTACTTC
CASRDGTGRYEQYF
>NA|TRBJ1-4|TRBV23-1|NA|11
TGCGCCAGCAGGAGACAGGAAAAACTGTTTTTT
CASRRQEKLFF
>NA|TRBJ2-1|TRBV6-5|NA|12
TGTGCCACCTGGGCCGTGATAGGATCGCAGTTCTTC
CATWAVIGSQFF
>NA|TRBJ2-3|TRBV19|NA|17
TGTGCCAGTATGGGGGCTGAGGGGGAACTATCCACAGATACGCAGTATTTT
CASMGAEGELSTDTQYF
>TRBD1|TRBJ1-5|TRBV2|once|14
TGTGCCAGCAGTGCAGGGGGTTTGGTTCAGCCCCAGCATTTT
CASSAGGLVQPQHF
>NA|TRBJ1-2|TRBV30|NA|11
TGTGCCTGGAGAGACACCTATGGCTACACCTTC
CAWRDTYGYTF
>NA|TRBJ1-5|TRBV6-5|NA|14
TGTGCCAGCAGACCAGGACAGACAAATCAGCCCCAGCATTTT
CASRPGQTNQPQHF
>NA|TRBJ2-7|TRBV7-2|NA|13
TGTGCCAGCAGCTTTCAGCGGACCTACGAGCAGTACTTC
CASSFQRTYEQYF
>NA|TRBJ2-7|TRBV5-1|NA|15
TGCGCCAGCAGCTTGGGCAGGGTGGGCCCCTACGAGCAGTACTTC
CASSLGRVGPYEQYF
>NA|TRBJ2-5|TRBV5-5|NA|17
TGTGCCAGCAGCCGGAACCCTGTAGCGGACCCGCAAGAGACCCAGTACTTC
CASSRNPVADPQETQYF
>NA|TRBJ1-1|TRBV6-6|NA|16
TGTGCCAGCAGTTACTCGAGACCGCGGGCTGGCACTGAAGCTTTCTTT
CASSYSRPRAGTEAFF
>NA|TRBJ2-5|TRBV24-1|NA|16
TGTGCCACCAGTGACCCCCCTGGGGAGGTCCCAGAGACCCAGTACTTC
CATSDPPGEVPETQYF
>TRBD2|TRBJ2-1|TRBV12-5|NA|15
TGTGCTAGTGCCCCTAGACTAGCGGGAGTCAATGAGCAGTTCTTC
CASAPRLAGVNEQFF
>TRBD2|TRBJ2-1|TRBV3-1/TRBV3-2|NA|15
TGTGCCAGCAGCCAAGACGGGAGGGAGGACAATGAGCAGTTCTTC
CASSQDGREDNEQFF
>TRBD1|TRBJ1-6|TRBV5-1|NA|14
TGCGCCAGCAGCCTAGAGACAGGGGGATCACCCCTCCACTTT
CASSLETGGSPLHF